Listed here are 12 T cell receptor beta chains from one sample, sequenced in a study of vaccination and CD4 T cells after COVID-19 (dated by TCRdb to 2022 to 2024). These TCRs' antigens remain unknown. The treatment or condition label on this specimen signifies: approximately 9-day PBMC culture with coronavirus spike peptide pools or control peptides (ViraFEST assay). Receptor amplification or capture employed PCR. Reads for this sample came from an Illumina iSeq 100. TCR sequencing of DNA from cultured CD4+ T cells used the Oncomine TCR Beta short-read assay at the Johns Hopkins FTIC core. Using fastp at Q25 and MiXCR, TCRdb reprocessed the public reads and kept productive beta chains. Entries that share a CDR3 protein sequence are merged under the most common genes and DNA. The sample table holds some 19,000 distinct CDR3 sequences, of which 30% to 40% were seen once. 11% to 15% of the sample comes from the top ten.

Material for sequencing was cultured CD4+ T cells from blood. Every receptor here comes from a human donor with COVID-19.

This rearrangement joins TRBV7-2 to TRBJ2-5; perhaps TRBD2 as D (6 bases). Germline V gene sequence: CDR1 SGHTA, CDR2 FQGNSA. This CDR3 contains 14 residues. V gave up 5 bases and J gave up 3 bases, with 13 bases separating them. The CDR3 DNA reads TGTGCCAGCAGCCTGGGCGGGGAAAAAGAGACCCAGTACTTC. It codes for CASSLGGEKETQYF.

This clonotype was seen a few times. The V gene is TRBV27, the J gene TRBJ1-1; TRBD1 might be the D (6 bases). This CDR3 contains 14 residues. Germline CDR1 MNHEY, CDR2 SMNVEV (reference sequence). Trimming took 2 bases from V and 0 from J, leaving 7 bases between them. The CDR3: CASSLRTVNTEAFF. The CDR3 bases are TGTGCCAGCAGTTTAAGGACAGTGAACACTGAAGCTTTCTTT.

V usage is TRBV9 and J usage is TRBJ1-6; unclear D gene. The CDR3 length is 14 residues. Germline CDR1 reads SGDLS; CDR2 reads YYNGEE. V gave up 3 bases and J gave up 6 bases, with 10 bases separating them. The CDR3 here is CASSERTFNSPLHF. Written as DNA, the CDR3 is TGTGCCAGCAGCGAGAGGACTTTTAATTCACCCCTCCACTTT. Variable domain in full (rest from reference TRBV9 and TRBJ1-6): DSGVTQTPKHLITATGQRVTLRCSPRSGDLSVYWYQQSLDQGLQFLIQYYNGEERAKGNILERFSAQQFPDLHSELNLSSLELGDSALYFCASSERTFNSPLHFGNGTRLTVT.

With respect to this clonotype: One end of the junction varies from germline; a read error may be responsible. The chain links TRBV6-4 to TRBJ2-7; D gene uncertain. The CDR3 is made up of 11 amino acids. Per germline, CDR1 MRHNA and CDR2 SNTAGT. The CDR3 region is CAVTKADEQHF. The CDR3 coding sequence is TGTGCCGTAACCAAGGCTGATGAGCAGCACTTC.

V gene TRBV7-9 combines with J gene TRBJ2-1; TRBD2 agrees at 10 bases. Germline V gene sequence: CDR1 SEHNR, CDR2 FQNEAQ (reference sequence). CDR3 size: 16 residues. The trim removed 4 bases at V and 9 bases at J, leaving 12 bases unmatched. The chain's CDR3 is CASSSPPVLAGVEQFF. The CDR3 region has the DNA TGTGCCAGCAGCTCCCCACCGGTCCTAGCGGGGGTTGAGCAGTTCTTC.

This clonotype was seen only a few times. This sequence joins TRBV2 and TRBJ2-5, with 7 nucleotides matching TRBD1. The V gene end was trimmed by 8 bases and the J gene end by 1 base; junction bases not matched to a gene: 7. There are 14 residues in the CDR3. Germline loops: CDR1 SNHLY, CDR2 FYNNEI. In DNA form, the CDR3 reads TGTGCCAGCTCCGGACAGGTGGGCCAAGAGACCCAGTACTTC. This gives the protein CASSGQVGQETQYF. The whole variable domain, remainder taken from reference TRBV2 and TRBJ2-5, is EPEVTQTPSHQVTQMGQEVILRCVPISNHLYFYWYRQILGQKVEFLVSFYNNEISEKSEIFDDQFSVERPDGSNFTLKIRSTKLEDSAMYFCASSGQVGQETQYFGPGTRLLVL.

The V gene is TRBV7-9, the J gene TRBJ2-3; 7 bases fit TRBD2. The CDR3 is 13 residues long. Trimming at V came to 5 bases and at J to 8 bases, leaving 7 bases not matched to a gene. Germline lookup yields CDR1 SEHNR and CDR2 FQNEAQ (reference sequence). The CDR3 is CASSDGLVGTQYF. The CDR3, as DNA: TGTGCCAGCAGCGATGGACTAGTAGGTACGCAGTATTTT.

This chain connects TRBV12-3 or TRBV12-4 to TRBJ1-4; TRBD1 is a possible D gene (5 bases). The V end was cut by 2 bases, the J end by 10 bases, with 11 bases between. The CDR3 runs to 13 residues. As DNA, the CDR3 is TGTGCCAGCAGTTTATCGAGGGACGGAAAACTGTTTTTT. Encoded protein: CASSLSRDGKLFF.

V and J are TRBV11-2 and TRBJ1-6; D might be TRBD1 (5 bases). CDR1 is SGHAT and CDR2 is FQNNGV in the germline V gene. This CDR3 comprises 15 residues. V was cut by 0 bases and J by 5 bases, with 8 bases left in between. The CDR3 reads CASSLDRDHNSPLHF. In DNA, the CDR3 is TGTGCCAGCAGCTTAGACAGGGACCATAATTCACCCCTCCACTTT.

This sequence joins TRBV5-1 and TRBJ1-2; D remains ambiguous. Germline V lookup: CDR1 SGHRS, CDR2 YFSETQ. V lost 0 bases, J lost 1 base, and 13 bases lay in between. This CDR3 is built from 16 residues. The CDR3 region is CASSLGGSPGNYGYTF. The CDR3 nucleotides are TGCGCCAGCAGCTTGGGAGGTTCGCCGGGTAACTATGGCTACACCTTC.

In this sample, this clonotype turned up a few times. CDR3 sequence reads: CSVSGLRDGYTF. Here the CDR3 DNA reads TGCAGCGTTTCAGGGCTTCGGGATGGCTACACCTTC. The rearrangement joins TRBV29-1 to TRBJ1-2; tentatively, D is TRBD1 (5 bases). Germline V gives CDR1 SQVTM, CDR2 ANQGSEA. Deletions cut 5 bases from V and 6 bases from J, with 13 bases between. This CDR3 spans 12 amino acids.

The chain employs TRBV6-1 and TRBJ1-2; D is unclear. Trimming left V 1 base short and J 7 bases short, with 13 bases between. The CDR3 extends over 14 amino acids. Germline V gene lookup returns CDR1 MNHNS and CDR2 SASEGT. In DNA, the CDR3 is TGTGCCAGCAGTGAAGTCCAGGCCTACGGTGGCTACACCTTC. Translated: CASSEVQAYGGYTF.